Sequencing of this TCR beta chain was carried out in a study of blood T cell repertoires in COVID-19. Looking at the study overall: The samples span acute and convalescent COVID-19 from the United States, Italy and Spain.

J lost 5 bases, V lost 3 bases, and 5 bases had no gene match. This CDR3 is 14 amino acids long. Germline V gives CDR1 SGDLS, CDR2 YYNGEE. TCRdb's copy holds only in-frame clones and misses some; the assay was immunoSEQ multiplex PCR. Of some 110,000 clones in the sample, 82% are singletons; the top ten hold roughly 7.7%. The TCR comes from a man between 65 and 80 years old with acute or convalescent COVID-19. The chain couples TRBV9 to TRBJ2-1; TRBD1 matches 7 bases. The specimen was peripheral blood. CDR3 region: CASSAQGQNNEQFF. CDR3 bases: TGTGCCAGCAGCGCCCAGGGACAGAACAATGAGCAGTTCTTC.